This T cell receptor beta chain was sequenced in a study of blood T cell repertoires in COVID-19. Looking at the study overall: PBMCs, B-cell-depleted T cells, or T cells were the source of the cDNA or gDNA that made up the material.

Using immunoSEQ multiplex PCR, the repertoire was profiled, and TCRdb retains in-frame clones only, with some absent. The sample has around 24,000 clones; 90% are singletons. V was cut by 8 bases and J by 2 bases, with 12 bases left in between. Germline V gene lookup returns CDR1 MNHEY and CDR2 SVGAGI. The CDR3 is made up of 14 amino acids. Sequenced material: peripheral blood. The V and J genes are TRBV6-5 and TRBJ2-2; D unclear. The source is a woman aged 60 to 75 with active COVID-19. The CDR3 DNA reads TGTGCCAGCCGTCTTTCCAGAAACACCGGGGAGCTGTTTTTT. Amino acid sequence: CASRLSRNTGELFF.